A selection of T cell receptor beta chains follows, all from one sample in a study of control samples from healthy donors and cancer patients. Clones were read by immunoSEQ multiplex PCR, and TCRdb kept only the in-frame ones, dropping some. The sample has approximately 89,000 clones; more than 75% are singletons. The sequenced sample was blood. Receptors originate from a man aged 50-59 years in good health. Each CDR3 is given with its conserved first and last residue. A D gene is named only where the DNA matches it firmly. Part of the rows lack a size; the others show once, few, many or a class for expanded clones.

D	size	V	J	DNA	CDR3
.	once	TRBV9	TRBJ2-7	TGTGCCAGCAGCGTCGGAACTAGCAATGGCTACGAGCAGTACTTC	CASSVGTSNGYEQYF
TRBD1	.	TRBV5-6	TRBJ2-5	TGTGCCAGCAGCACACGGGACAGGGCCCTGTGGTCCCAGTACTTC	CASSTRDRALWSQYF
TRBD1	few	TRBV24-1	TRBJ1-2	TGTGCCACCAGCCCGACAGGGTGGGGCTACACCTTC	CATSPTGWGYTF
.	.	TRBV5-6	TRBJ1-1	TGTGCCAGCAGCTCGGACACGAACACTGAAGCTTTCTTT	CASSSDTNTEAFF
.	few	TRBV6-6	TRBJ2-7	TGTGCCAGCAGTGGGAATTACGAGCAGTACTTC	CASSGNYEQYF
.	.	TRBV19	TRBJ1-2	TGTGCCAGTAGTCCCACGGGGCAGGGGTGGAACTATGGCTACACCTTC	CASSPTGQGWNYGYTF
TRBD1	.	TRBV10-3	TRBJ2-2	TGTGCCATCAGCGGGACAGGTCTCCACACCGGGGAGCTGTTTTTT	CAISGTGLHTGELFF
TRBD1	.	TRBV12-5	TRBJ1-1	TGTGCTAGTGCCTCGGGACAGCCGAACACTGAAGCTTTCTTT	CASASGQPNTEAFF
.	.	TRBV28	TRBJ1-5	TGTGCCAGCATCCCTTCGAGGGGGGAGGGACCCCAGCATTTT	CASIPSRGEGPQHF
.	.	TRBV7-2	TRBJ2-1	TGTGCCAGCAGCGCTCGAGGGGCCCCACAGGCTTACAATGAGCAGTTCTTC	CASSARGAPQAYNEQFF
TRBD1	.	TRBV5-1	TRBJ1-3	TGCGCCAGCAGCTTGGCCGGGACAGGGTATGGAAACACCATATATTTT	CASSLAGTGYGNTIYF
TRBD1	.	TRBV20-1	TRBJ1-2	TGCAGTGCTAGTATCCCGGACAGGGTGGATGGCTACACCTTC	CSASIPDRVDGYTF
.	once	TRBV3-1/TRBV3-2	TRBJ2-3	TGTGCCAGCAGCTACTTCGGGACTCGCACAGATACGCAGTATTTT	CASSYFGTRTDTQYF
.	.	TRBV9	TRBJ2-2	TGTGCCAGCAGCGTCCAGACTAGTTCCAACACCGGGGAGCTGTTTTTT	CASSVQTSSNTGELFF
.	.	TRBV27	TRBJ2-6	TGTGCCAGCAGTCGCACTGGGGCCAACGTCCTGACTTTC	CASSRTGANVLTF
TRBD1	.	TRBV23-1	TRBJ1-4	TGCGCCAGCAGTCAATCCATCCGGACAGGGGGAGGGGGAAAACTGTTTTTT	CASSQSIRTGGGGKLFF
.	once	TRBV3-1/TRBV3-2	TRBJ1-2	TGTGCCAGCAGCCAAGATCTGGCAGTCTATGGCTACACCTTC	CASSQDLAVYGYTF
.	.	TRBV7-9	TRBJ2-5	TGTGCCAGCAGCTTAGCGGAGGCCTCCCAGGAGACCCAGTACTTC	CASSLAEASQETQYF
.	.	TRBV20-1	TRBJ1-5	TGCAGTGCTAGTTCGGCTGGTCAGCCCCAGCATTTT	CSASSAGQPQHF
.	.	TRBV5-6	TRBJ1-2	TGTGCCAGCAGCTTCCCCCAAGCTAACTATGGCTACACCTTC	CASSFPQANYGYTF
.	.	TRBV5-5	TRBJ1-5	TGTGCCAGCAGCAGAGGGGGGACGGACAATCAGCCCCAGCATTTT	CASSRGGTDNQPQHF
.	.	TRBV30	TRBJ1-6	TGTGCCTGGAGTGATGGAGGGAGGGATTCACCCCTCCACTTT	CAWSDGGRDSPLHF
.	few	TRBV9	TRBJ2-1	TGTGCCAGCAGCGTAAATGAGCGCCTGAGCTCCTACAATGAGCAGTTCTTC	CASSVNERLSSYNEQFF
.	once	TRBV19	TRBJ2-4	TGTGCCAGTAGTACCCAAAGCTCCACCCCCATTCAGTACTTC	CASSTQSSTPIQYF
.	.	TRBV29-1	TRBJ1-1	TGCAGCGTGTCGACAGGATTTGTTTACACTGAAGCTTTCTTT	CSVSTGFVYTEAFF
TRBD1	.	TRBV10-3	TRBJ2-7	TGTGCCATCAGGGACCCGGGACAGTCCTACGAGCAGTACTTC	CAIRDPGQSYEQYF
.	.	TRBV3-1/TRBV3-2	TRBJ2-1	TGTGCCAGCAGCCAAGCGGTCCGGAGCTACAATGAGCAGTTCTTC	CASSQAVRSYNEQFF
TRBD2	.	TRBV19	TRBJ2-1	TGTGCCAGTAGTAAGACTAGCGGGAGGGACTATGAGCAGTTCTTC	CASSKTSGRDYEQFF
TRBD1	.	TRBV7-8	TRBJ1-1	TGTGCCAGCAGCTTAGCTTTGCAGACAGGGAAGGTGAACACTGAAGCTTTCTTT	CASSLALQTGKVNTEAFF
.	.	TRBV18	TRBJ1-3	TGTGCCAGCTCACCGACGGACAGCCCTGGAAACACCATATATTTT	CASSPTDSPGNTIYF
.	.	TRBV4-3	TRBJ2-2	TGCGCCAGCAGCCAAGATAGGGGGGCGCCTATCACCGGGGAGCTGTTTTTT	CASSQDRGAPITGELFF
.	.	TRBV2	TRBJ2-3	TGTGCCAGCAGTGACAGGTTTAGGACAGATACGCAGTATTTT	CASSDRFRTDTQYF
.	.	TRBV18	TRBJ2-7	TGTGCCAGCTCACCACCCTGGGGCGAGCAGTACTTC	CASSPPWGEQYF
.	.	TRBV5-5	TRBJ2-1	TGTGCCAGCAGCCGCAGGGGAAATTTGAACAATGAGCAGTTCTTC	CASSRRGNLNNEQFF
.	.	TRBV24-1	TRBJ2-4	TGTGCCACCAGTGATTCTCAAGGGAAAAGGAACATTCAGTACTTC	CATSDSQGKRNIQYF
.	.	TRBV19	TRBJ2-3	TGTGCCAGTAGTACCCGGACTGTGACAGATACGCAGTATTTT	CASSTRTVTDTQYF
.	.	TRBV18	TRBJ2-1	TGTGCCAGCTCACCACCGAGGGGGGACAATGAGCAGTTCTTC	CASSPPRGDNEQFF
TRBD2	.	TRBV4-2	TRBJ2-1	TGTGCCAGCAGCCAACTAGCGGGAGAAAACAATGAGCAGTTCTTC	CASSQLAGENNEQFF
.	.	TRBV7-6	TRBJ2-2	TGTGCCAGCAGCTCCACGTCCACCCCTAACACCGGGGAGCTGTTTTTT	CASSSTSTPNTGELFF
.	once	TRBV2	TRBJ1-2	TGTGCCAGCAGTGACACGGGGGGGGACTATGGCTACACCTTC	CASSDTGGDYGYTF
TRBD1	.	TRBV7-2	TRBJ1-1	TGTGCCAGCAGCTTAGGCTCAGGGGGCGGCACTGAAGCTTTCTTT	CASSLGSGGGTEAFF
TRBD1	.	TRBV2	TRBJ1-6	TGTGCCAGCAGGGACTCCCGACAGGGGGCTAATTCACCCCTCCACTTT	CASRDSRQGANSPLHF
TRBD1	few	TRBV2	TRBJ1-1	TGTGCCAGCAGTGAAGGACAGGGGGGGAACACTGAAGCTTTCTTT	CASSEGQGGNTEAFF
.	.	TRBV6-5	TRBJ1-5	TGTGCCAGCAGTTACGACCAACCCAGCAATCAGCCCCAGCATTTT	CASSYDQPSNQPQHF
.	.	TRBV29-1	TRBJ1-2	TGCAGCGTTGGTGAATTTAACTATGGCTACACCTTC	CSVGEFNYGYTF
.	.	TRBV19	TRBJ1-3	TGTGCCAGTAGCTTACAGGGCCTCTCTGGAAACACCATATATTTT	CASSLQGLSGNTIYF
TRBD2	.	TRBV7-2	TRBJ2-4	TGTGCCAGCAGCTTAGAGGTCGGGGGGGCCGGATACTTC	CASSLEVGGAGYF
TRBD1	few	TRBV10-3	TRBJ2-5	TGTGCCATCAGGGACGGGACAGGGAGGGAGACCCAGTACTTC	CAIRDGTGRETQYF
.	.	TRBV14	TRBJ1-2	TGTGCCAGCAGCCCGAACAGGGAGGGCTACACCTTC	CASSPNREGYTF
.	.	TRBV7-9	TRBJ2-1	TGTGCCAGCAGCCGAGGCAGGGAGCAGTTCTTC	CASSRGREQFF
.	.	TRBV7-2	TRBJ2-7	TGTGCCAGCAGCTTAACAACAGGGGAGGGCGAGCAGTACTTC	CASSLTTGEGEQYF
TRBD1	.	TRBV4-3	TRBJ1-2	TGCGCCAGCAGCCAACAGGGGGCCAGTGGCTACACCTTC	CASSQQGASGYTF
.	.	TRBV6-2/TRBV6-3	TRBJ1-1	TGTGCCAGCAGTTCCTATGGCAGGGGAGGGAACACTGAAGCTTTCTTT	CASSSYGRGGNTEAFF
.	.	TRBV12-3/TRBV12-4	TRBJ1-1	TGTGCCAGCAGTTCAAGCGAGGGCACTGAAGCTTTCTTT	CASSSSEGTEAFF
TRBD2	.	TRBV4-3	TRBJ2-3	TGCGCCAGCAGCCAAGAACTCTCTAGCGGGGGGCGATTTAGCACAGATACGCAGTATTTT	CASSQELSSGGRFSTDTQYF
.	.	TRBV10-3	TRBJ2-2	TGTGCCATCCGCGCGAACACCGGGGAGCTGTTTTTT	CAIRANTGELFF
TRBD1	.	TRBV9	TRBJ1-1	TGTGCCAGCAGCCCGGGAGGGACAGCTAACACTGAAGCTTTCTTT	CASSPGGTANTEAFF
.	.	TRBV14	TRBJ2-3	TGTGCCAGCGGGACGAACACAGATACGCAGTATTTT	CASGTNTDTQYF
.	.	TRBV24-1	TRBJ2-5	TGTGCCACCAGTGATTTGCAGAGTGGGACCCAGTACTTC	CATSDLQSGTQYF